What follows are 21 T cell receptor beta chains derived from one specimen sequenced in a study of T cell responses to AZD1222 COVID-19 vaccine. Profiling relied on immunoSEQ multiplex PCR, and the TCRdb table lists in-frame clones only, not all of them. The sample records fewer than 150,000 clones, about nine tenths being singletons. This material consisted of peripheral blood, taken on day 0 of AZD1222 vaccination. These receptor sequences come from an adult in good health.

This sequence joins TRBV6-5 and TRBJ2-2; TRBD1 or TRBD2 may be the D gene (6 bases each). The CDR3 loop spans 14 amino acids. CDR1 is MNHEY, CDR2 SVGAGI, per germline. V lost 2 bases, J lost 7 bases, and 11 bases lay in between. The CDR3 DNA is TGTGCCAGCAGTTACCTCGGAGGGGGCGGGGAGCTGTTTTTT. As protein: CASSYLGGGGELFF.

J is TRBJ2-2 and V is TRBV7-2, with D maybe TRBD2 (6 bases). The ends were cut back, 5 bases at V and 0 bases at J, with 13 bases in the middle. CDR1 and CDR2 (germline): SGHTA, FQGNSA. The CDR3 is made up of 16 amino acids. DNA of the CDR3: TGTGCCAGCAGCCCGGCGGGGCCCACGAACACCGGGGAGCTGTTTTTT. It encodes CASSPAGPTNTGELFF.

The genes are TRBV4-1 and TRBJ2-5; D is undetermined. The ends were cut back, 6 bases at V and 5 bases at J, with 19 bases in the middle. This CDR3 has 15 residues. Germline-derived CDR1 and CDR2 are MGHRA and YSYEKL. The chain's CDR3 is CASRATGGKGETQYF. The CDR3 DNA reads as TGCGCCAGCAGAGCCACCGGCGGTAAGGGTGAGACCCAGTACTTC.

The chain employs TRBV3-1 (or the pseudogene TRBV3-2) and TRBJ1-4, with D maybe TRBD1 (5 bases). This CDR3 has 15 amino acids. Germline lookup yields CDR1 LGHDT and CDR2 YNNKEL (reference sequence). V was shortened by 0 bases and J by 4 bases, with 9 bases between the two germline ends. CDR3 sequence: CASSQEGDNNEKLFF. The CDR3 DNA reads TGTGCCAGCAGCCAAGAAGGGGATAATAATGAAAAACTGTTTTTT.

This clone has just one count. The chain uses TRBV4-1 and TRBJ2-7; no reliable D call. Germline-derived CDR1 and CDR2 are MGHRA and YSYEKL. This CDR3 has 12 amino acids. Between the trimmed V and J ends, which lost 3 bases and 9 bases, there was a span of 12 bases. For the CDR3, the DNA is TGCGCCAGCAGCCACAACCTACTACGGCAGTACTTC. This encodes CASSHNLLRQYF.

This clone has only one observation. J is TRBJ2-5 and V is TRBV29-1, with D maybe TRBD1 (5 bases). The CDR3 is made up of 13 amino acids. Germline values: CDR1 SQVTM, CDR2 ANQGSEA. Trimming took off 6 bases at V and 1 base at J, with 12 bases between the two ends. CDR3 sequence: CSVGHIIQETQYF. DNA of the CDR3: TGCAGCGTCGGACACATAATCCAAGAGACCCAGTACTTC.

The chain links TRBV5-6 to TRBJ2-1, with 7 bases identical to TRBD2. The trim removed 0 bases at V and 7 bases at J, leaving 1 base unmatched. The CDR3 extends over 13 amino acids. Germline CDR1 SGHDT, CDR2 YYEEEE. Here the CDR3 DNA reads TGTGCCAGCAGCTTGGAGCGGGGTAATGAGCAGTTCTTC. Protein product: CASSLERGNEQFF.

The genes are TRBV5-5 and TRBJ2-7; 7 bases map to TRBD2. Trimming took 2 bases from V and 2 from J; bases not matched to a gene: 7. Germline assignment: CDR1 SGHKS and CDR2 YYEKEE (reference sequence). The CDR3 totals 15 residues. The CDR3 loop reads CASSLSGGGPYEQYF. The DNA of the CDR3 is TGTGCCAGCAGCTTAAGCGGCGGGGGACCCTACGAGCAGTACTTC.

CDR3 coding DNA: TGTGCCAGCAGTTTCCTAACAGGGGGAAATGAAAAACTGTTTTTT. It translates to CASSFLTGGNEKLFF. The chain joins TRBV27 to TRBJ1-4, with 8 bases aligning to TRBD1. Trimming removed 3 bases from V and 5 bases from J; junction bases left unmatched: 5. CDR1 and CDR2 from the germline V gene are MNHEY and SMNVEV (reference sequence). This CDR3 comprises 15 residues.

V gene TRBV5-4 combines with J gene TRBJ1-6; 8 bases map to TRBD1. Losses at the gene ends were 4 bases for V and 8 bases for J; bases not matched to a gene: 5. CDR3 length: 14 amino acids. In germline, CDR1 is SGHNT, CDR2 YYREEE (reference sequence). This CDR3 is CASSLRGQYSPLHF. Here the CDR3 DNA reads TGTGCCAGCAGCCTCAGGGGGCAGTATTCACCCCTCCACTTT.

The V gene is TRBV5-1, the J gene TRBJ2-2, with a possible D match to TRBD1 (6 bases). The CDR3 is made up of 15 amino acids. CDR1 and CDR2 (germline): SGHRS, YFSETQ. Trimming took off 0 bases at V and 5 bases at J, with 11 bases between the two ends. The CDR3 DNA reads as TGCGCCAGCAGCTTGGCCAGGGGATCTACCGGGGAGCTGTTTTTT. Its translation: CASSLARGSTGELFF.

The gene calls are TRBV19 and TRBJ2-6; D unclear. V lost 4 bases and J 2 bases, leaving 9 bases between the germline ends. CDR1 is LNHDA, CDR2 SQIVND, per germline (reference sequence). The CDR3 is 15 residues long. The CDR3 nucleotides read TGTGCCAGTAGTAGTGACCGTACTGGGGCCAACGTCCTGACTTTC. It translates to CASSSDRTGANVLTF.

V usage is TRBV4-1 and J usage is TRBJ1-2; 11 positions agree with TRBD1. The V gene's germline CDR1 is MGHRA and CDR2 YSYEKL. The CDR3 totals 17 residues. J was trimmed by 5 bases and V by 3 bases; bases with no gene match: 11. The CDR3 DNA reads TGCGCCAGCAGCCAGCCCGGCAGGACAGGGGGCAAATATGGCTACACCTTC. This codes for CASSQPGRTGGKYGYTF.

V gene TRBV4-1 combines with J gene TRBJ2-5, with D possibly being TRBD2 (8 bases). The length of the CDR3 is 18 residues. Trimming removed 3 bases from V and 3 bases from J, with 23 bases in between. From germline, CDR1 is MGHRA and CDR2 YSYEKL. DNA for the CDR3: TGCGCCAGCAGCCAGGCCGATCAGGGGGTCGGGGGGGAAGAGACCCAGTACTTC. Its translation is CASSQADQGVGGEETQYF.

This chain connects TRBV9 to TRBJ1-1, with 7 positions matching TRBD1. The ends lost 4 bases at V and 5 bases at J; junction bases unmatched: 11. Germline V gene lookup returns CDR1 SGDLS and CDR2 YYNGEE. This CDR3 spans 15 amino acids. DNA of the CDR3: TGTGCCAGCAGCTCCCGACAGGGAGGGCAGACTGAAGCTTTCTTT. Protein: CASSSRQGGQTEAFF. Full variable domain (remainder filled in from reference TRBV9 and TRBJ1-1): DSGVTQTPKHLITATGQRVTLRCSPRSGDLSVYWYQQSLDQGLQFLIQYYNGEERAKGNILERFSAQQFPDLHSELNLSSLELGDSALYFCASSSRQGGQTEAFFGQGTRLTVV.

Written as DNA, the CDR3 is TGTGCCAGCAGCTCCAGGGGGTATAATTCACCCCTCCACTTT. It translates to CASSSRGYNSPLHF. V and J are TRBV7-2 and TRBJ1-6; TRBD1 matches 7 bases. The CDR3 runs to 14 residues. CDR1 and CDR2 (germline): SGHTA, FQGNSA. The V and J ends lost 4 bases and 4 bases, in that order; junction bases with no gene match: 1.

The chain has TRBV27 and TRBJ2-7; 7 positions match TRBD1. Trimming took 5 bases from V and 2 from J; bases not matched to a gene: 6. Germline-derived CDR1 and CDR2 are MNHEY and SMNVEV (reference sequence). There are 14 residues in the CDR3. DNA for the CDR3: TGTGCCAGCAGTCGCTTGACAGGGCCCTACGAGCAGTACTTC. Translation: CASSRLTGPYEQYF.

In DNA form, the CDR3 reads TGTGCCAGTACCGGGTACGGGGAGCTGTTTTTT. Translated, it gives CASTGYGELFF. The chain employs TRBV19 and TRBJ2-2; D not resolved. V lost 7 bases and J 7 bases, leaving 7 bases between the germline ends. This CDR3 is 11 amino acids long. Germline CDR1 reads LNHDA; CDR2 reads SQIVND (reference sequence).

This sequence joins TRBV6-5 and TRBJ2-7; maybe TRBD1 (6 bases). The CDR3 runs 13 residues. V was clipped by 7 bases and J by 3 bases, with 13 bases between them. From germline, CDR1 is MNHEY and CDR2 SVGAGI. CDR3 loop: CASMQGNHYEQYF. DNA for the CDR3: TGTGCCAGCATGCAGGGGAATCACTACGAGCAGTACTTC.

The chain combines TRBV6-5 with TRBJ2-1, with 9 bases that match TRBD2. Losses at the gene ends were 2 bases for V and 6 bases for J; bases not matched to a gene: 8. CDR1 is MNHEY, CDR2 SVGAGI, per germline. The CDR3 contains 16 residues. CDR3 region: CASSYVGGGAFNEQFF. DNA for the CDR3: TGTGCCAGCAGTTACGTGGGCGGGGGGGCGTTCAATGAGCAGTTCTTC.

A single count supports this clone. The CDR3 here is CSAREKRGYTF. CDR3 in DNA: TGCAGTGCTAGAGAAAAAAGGGGCTACACCTTC. The J gene is TRBJ1-2, the V gene TRBV20-1; D not certain. V lost 0 bases and J lost 8, with 7 bases in between. Germline V gene lookup returns CDR1 DFQATT and CDR2 SNEGSKA (reference sequence). The CDR3 length is 11 residues.